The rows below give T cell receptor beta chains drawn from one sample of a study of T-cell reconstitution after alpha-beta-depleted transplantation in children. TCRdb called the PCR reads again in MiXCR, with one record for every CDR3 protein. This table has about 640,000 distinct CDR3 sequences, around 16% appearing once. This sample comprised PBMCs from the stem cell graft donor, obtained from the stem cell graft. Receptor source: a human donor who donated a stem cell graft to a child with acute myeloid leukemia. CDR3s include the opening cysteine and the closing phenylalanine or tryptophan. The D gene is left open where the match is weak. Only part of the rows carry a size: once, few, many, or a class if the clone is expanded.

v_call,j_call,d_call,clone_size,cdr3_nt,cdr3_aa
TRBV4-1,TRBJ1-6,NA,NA,TGCGCCAGCGGAGAGGGGGGTTCTAATTCACCCCTCCACTTT,CASGEGGSNSPLHF
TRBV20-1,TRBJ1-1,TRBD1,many,TGCAGTGCTAGCCTTACCCCGACAGGGAAAGCTTTCTTT,CSASLTPTGKAFF
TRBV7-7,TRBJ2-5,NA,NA,TGTGCCAGCAGCTTAACAGGGAATGGGGAGACCCAGTACTTC,CASSLTGNGETQYF
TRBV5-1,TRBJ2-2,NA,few,TGCGCCAGCAGCTCCTGGCGCTCGAACACCGGGGAGCTGTTTTTT,CASSSWRSNTGELFF
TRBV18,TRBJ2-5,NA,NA,TGTGCCAGCTCGCCTAGGGGTGGGATCCAAGAGACCCAGTACTTC,CASSPRGGIQETQYF
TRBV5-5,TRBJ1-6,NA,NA,TGTGCCAGCAGCCGGCGGGATCCCGGCCCGTCTAATTCACCCCTCCACTTT,CASSRRDPGPSNSPLHF
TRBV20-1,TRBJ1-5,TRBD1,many,TGCAGTGCTAGCCGGACAGGGAGTGATCAGCCCCAGCATTTT,CSASRTGSDQPQHF
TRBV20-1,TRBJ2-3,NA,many,TGCAGTGCCCTCCGGGGCGGTAGGTCAGATACGCAGTATTTT,CSALRGGRSDTQYF
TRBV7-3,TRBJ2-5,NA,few,TGTGCCAGCAGCCCCGGGACAAACCGCGGGGAGACCCAGTACTTC,CASSPGTNRGETQYF
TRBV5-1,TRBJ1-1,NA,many,TGTGCCAGCAGTTTATCCGGGGGAAACACTGAAGCTTTCTTT,CASSLSGGNTEAFF
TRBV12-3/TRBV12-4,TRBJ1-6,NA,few,TGTGCCAGCAGTTTACAACCGGGACATCATTCACCCCTCCACTTT,CASSLQPGHHSPLHF
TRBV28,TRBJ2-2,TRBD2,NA,TGTGCCAGCAGTTTATCCCTCGGGCGGCGGGGGAGGAACACCGGGGAGCTGTTTTTT,CASSLSLGRRGRNTGELFF
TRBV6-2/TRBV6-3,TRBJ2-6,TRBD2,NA,TGTGCCACCCAAGGACGGCTAGCGGGCGCCAAGAGCTCTGGGGCCAACGTCCTGACTTTC,CATQGRLAGAKSSGANVLTF
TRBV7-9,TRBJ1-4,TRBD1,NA,TGTGCCAGCAGATCCACAGGGGGGGGTGAAAAACTGTTTTTT,CASRSTGGGEKLFF
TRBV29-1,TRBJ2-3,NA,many,TGCAGCGTTGGGATAACAGATACGCAGTATTTT,CSVGITDTQYF
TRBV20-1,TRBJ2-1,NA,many,TGCAGTGCTAGAGATCAAGGTTATGAGCAGTTCTTC,CSARDQGYEQFF
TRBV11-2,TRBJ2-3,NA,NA,TGTGCCAGCAGCTTAGGCCCCCCCCAACCTAGCACAGATACGCAGTATTTT,CASSLGPPQPSTDTQYF
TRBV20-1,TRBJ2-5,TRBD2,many,TGCAGTGCTAAGGTAGCGGGGGCCCGAGAGACCCAGTACTTC,CSAKVAGARETQYF
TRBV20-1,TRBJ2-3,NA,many,TGCAGTGCTGGTCCCGGGCTCCTTCTAGATACGCAGTATTTT,CSAGPGLLLDTQYF
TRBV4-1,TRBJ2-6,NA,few,TGCGCCAGCAGCCAAACCCCCGTCCTTAACCCATCTGGGGCCAACGTCCTGACTTTC,CASSQTPVLNPSGANVLTF
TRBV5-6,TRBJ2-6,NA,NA,TGTGCCAGCAGCTTGAAGCTTCTCAGCTCTGGGGCCAACGTCCTGACTTTC,CASSLKLLSSGANVLTF
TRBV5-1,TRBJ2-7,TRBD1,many,TGCGCCAGCAGCTTGGCGGGGACAGATGCCACCTACGAGCAGTACTTC,CASSLAGTDATYEQYF
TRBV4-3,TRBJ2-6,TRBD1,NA,TGCGCCAGCAGCCACCTGGGACAGTCGTCTGGGGCCAACGTCCTGACTTTC,CASSHLGQSSGANVLTF
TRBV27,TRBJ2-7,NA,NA,TGTTCCAGCAGTTTGTCGGGGCAAGCCTACGAGCAGTACTTC,CSSSLSGQAYEQYF
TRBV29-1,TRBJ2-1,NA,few,TGCAGCGTTGACTATGGCAATGAGCAGTTCTTC,CSVDYGNEQFF
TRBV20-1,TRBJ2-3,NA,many,TGCAGTGCTAGGGCCATAGTTGATGATACGCAGTATTTT,CSARAIVDDTQYF
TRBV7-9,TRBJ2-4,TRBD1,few,TGTGCCACCCGAGACAGGGTCAAAAACATTCAGTACTTC,CATRDRVKNIQYF